Following are 22 T cell receptor beta chains from one sample sequenced in a study of T cells and Merkel cell carcinoma outcomes. TCRdb keeps only in-frame clones here, not all; method: immunoSEQ multiplex PCR. The data contain approximately 2,800 clones, 95% to 96% of them singletons. Sequenced input: tumor tissue from Merkel cell carcinoma. These receptors were collected from a human donor with Merkel cell carcinoma.

The chain uses TRBV5-1 and TRBJ1-2; possible D gene TRBD1, 6 bases. Germline V CDR1 and CDR2: SGHRS, YFSETQ. CDR3 length equals 15 residues. Trimming took off 5 bases at V and 0 bases at J, with 14 bases between the two ends. CDR3 region: CASRAQGPANYGYTF. CDR3 DNA: TGCGCCAGCAGAGCCCAGGGGCCTGCTAACTATGGCTACACCTTC.

V is TRBV6-5 and J is TRBJ1-3, with no clear D. Trimming shortened V by 3 bases and J by 0 bases, and 9 bases separated the two germline ends. This CDR3 has 15 amino acids. Germline-derived CDR1 and CDR2 are MNHEY and SVGAGI. CDR3 in amino acids: CASSYAGSSGNTIYF. The CDR3 bases are TGTGCCAGCAGTTATGCGGGGAGCTCTGGAAACACCATATATTTT.

The V and J genes are TRBV28 and TRBJ2-2; the match to TRBD2 covers 12 bases. With V trimmed by 5 bases and J by 3 bases, 7 bases remained unmatched. The germline CDR1 and CDR2 sequences are MDHEN and SYDVKM. The CDR3 runs to 17 residues. CDR3 protein: CASSPPSGRADTGELFF. In nucleotides, the CDR3 is TGTGCCAGCAGTCCCCCTAGCGGGAGGGCCGACACCGGGGAGCTGTTTTTT.

Details on this clone: At one end, the junction sequence differs from germline, possibly due to a read error. V usage is TRBV25-1 and J usage is TRBJ1-1, with 8 bases fitting TRBD1. The CDR3 contains 16 residues. CDR1 is MGHDK, CDR2 SYGVNS, per germline. The CDR3 nucleotides read TGTGCCAGCAGTACCGTATCGCAGGGGGCGGGTACTGAGGCTTTCTTT. Its translation: CASSTVSQGAGTEAFF. The full variable domain, in which reference TRBV25-1 and TRBJ1-1 provide the parts outside the CDR3, is EADIYQTPRYLVIGTGKKITLECSQTMGHDKMYWYQQDPGMELHLIHYSYGVNSTEKGDLSSESTVSRIRTEHFPLTLESARPSHTSQYLCASSTVSQGAGTEAFFGQGTRLTVV.

The chain joins TRBV10-3 to TRBJ2-3; 15 bases agree with TRBD2. This CDR3 is built from 18 residues. CDR1 and CDR2 (germline): ENHRY, SYGVKD. V was pared by 3 bases and J by 2 bases, with 6 bases of the junction left unmatched. CDR3 region: CAISDPGTSGGPTDTQYF. DNA for the CDR3: TGTGCCATCAGTGACCCCGGGACTAGCGGGGGGCCCACAGATACGCAGTATTTT.

The chain combines TRBV18 with TRBJ2-3; 10 nucleotides agree with TRBD2. Looked up from germline, CDR1 is KGHSH and CDR2 is LQKENI. This CDR3 region has 16 residues. Trimming took 5 bases from V and 0 from J; bases not matched to a gene: 5. The CDR3 is CASSSRTSGSTDTQYF. CDR3 in DNA: TGTGCCAGCTCATCAAGGACTAGCGGTAGCACAGATACGCAGTATTTT.

The rearrangement uses TRBV27 and TRBJ1-1, with unresolved D. The CDR3 totals 16 residues. Germline-derived CDR1 and CDR2 are MNHEY and SMNVEV (reference sequence). V was cut by 5 bases and J by 0 bases, with 16 bases left in between. In nucleotides, the CDR3 is TGTGCCAGCAGTCCCCTGGGAGGGCTACTGAACACTGAAGCTTTCTTT. It encodes CASSPLGGLLNTEAFF.

The table lists this clone with a count of one. The chain is built from TRBV27 and TRBJ2-1; D may be TRBD2 (6 bases). V lost 2 bases and J lost 5, with 13 bases in between. Germline assignment: CDR1 MNHEY and CDR2 SMNVEV (reference sequence). The CDR3 has 15 residues. The DNA of the CDR3 is TGTGCCAGCAGTTTACAGGGAGGAGGACACAATGAGCAGTTCTTC. Protein: CASSLQGGGHNEQFF.

CDR3 sequence: CASTQWGWYGYTF. The CDR3 DNA follows: TGTGCCAGCACCCAATGGGGTTGGTATGGCTACACCTTC. The gene calls are TRBV6-6 and TRBJ1-2; no clear D gene. The CDR3 has 13 amino acids. From germline, CDR1 is MNHNY and CDR2 SVGAGI (reference sequence). The ends were cut back, 7 bases at V and 5 bases at J, with 14 bases in the middle.

Only a few counts were recorded for this clone. V and J are TRBV6-5 and TRBJ1-5; no definite D call. The CDR3 runs 13 residues. Germline loops: CDR1 MNHEY, CDR2 SVGAGI. V was cut by 5 bases and J by 4 bases, with 9 bases left in between. The CDR3 protein is CASSPGPNQPQHF. CDR3 bases: TGTGCCAGCAGTCCCGGGCCTAATCAGCCCCAGCATTTT.

For this clone: This sample includes further DNA sequences coding for the same CDR3. The rearrangement uses TRBV5-1 and TRBJ1-2; D is ambiguous. Germline V CDR1 and CDR2: SGHRS, YFSETQ. This CDR3 region has 14 residues. Trimming took off 1 base at V and 8 bases at J, with 15 bases between the two ends. The CDR3 bases are TGCGCCAGCAGCTTGAGTGGTGGGATAGAGGGCTACACCTTC. It encodes CASSLSGGIEGYTF. The full variable domain, with the rest looked up from reference TRBV5-1 and TRBJ1-2, is KAGVTQTPRYLIKTRGQQVTLSCSPISGHRSVSWYQQTPGQGLQFLFEYFSETQRNKGNFPGRFSGRQFSNSRSEMNVSTLELGDSALYLCASSLSGGIEGYTFGSGTRLTVV.

The chain is built from TRBV13 and TRBJ2-3, with 7 bases lining up with TRBD1. Germline trimming cut 5 bases from V and 4 bases from J; bases unmatched to any gene: 9. Germline-derived CDR1 and CDR2 are PRHDT and FYEKMQ (reference sequence). The CDR3 spans 15 residues. The CDR3 coding sequence is TGTGCCAGCAGCCTAAGACAGGGAAAGGCAGATACGCAGTATTTT. Its translation: CASSLRQGKADTQYF.

V gene TRBV11-2 combines with J gene TRBJ2-2, with D possibly matching TRBD2 (6 bases). The CDR3 extends over 15 amino acids. V was trimmed by 7 bases and J by 0 bases, leaving 12 bases between them. The V gene's germline CDR1 is SGHAT and CDR2 FQNNGV. The CDR3 is CASMGLKSNTGELFF. CDR3 nucleotides: TGTGCCAGCATGGGACTCAAATCGAACACCGGGGAGCTGTTTTTT.

The chain uses TRBV5-5 and TRBJ2-5; the match to TRBD1 covers 7 bases. Germline V gene data show CDR1 as SGHKS and CDR2 as YYEKEE (reference sequence). The CDR3 totals 14 residues. V shed 2 bases, J shed 5 bases, and the junction held 6 bases outside the gene matches. Written as DNA, the CDR3 is TGTGCCAGCAGCTTAACAGGGGAGTCGGAGACCCAGTACTTC. It translates to CASSLTGESETQYF.

This clone appeared once. As DNA, the CDR3 is TGTGCCAGCAGCGGGGGGACTAGCGGCTACGAGCAGTACTTC. It yields the protein CASSGGTSGYEQYF. This rearrangement joins TRBV11-1 to TRBJ2-7; 11 nucleotides match TRBD2. V gave up 5 bases and J gave up 3 bases; unmatched junction bases: 3. Per germline, CDR1 SGHAT and CDR2 FQDESV (reference sequence). The CDR3 is made up of 14 amino acids.

The chain is built from TRBV7-9 and TRBJ1-2, with D tentatively TRBD1 (5 bases). Germline V gene data show CDR1 as SEHNR and CDR2 as FQNEAQ (reference sequence). This CDR3 region has 12 residues. The V and J ends lost 5 bases and 8 bases respectively, with 12 bases between them. In DNA form, the CDR3 reads TGTGCCAGCAGCCAGGACACAATCGGCTACACCTTC. Its protein product is CASSQDTIGYTF.

The rearrangement joins TRBV6-6 to TRBJ2-7; D is possibly TRBD1 (5 bases). Trimming shortened V by 4 bases and J by 4 bases, and 8 bases separated the two germline ends. The length of the CDR3 is 12 residues. CDR1 and CDR2 (germline): MNHNY, SVGAGI (reference sequence). The CDR3 spells CASSSQGYEQYF. As DNA, the CDR3 is TGTGCCAGCAGTTCCCAGGGTTACGAGCAGTACTTC.

The chain has TRBV27 and TRBJ1-4; D gene unclear. The CDR3 runs 15 residues. With 1 base removed from V and 3 bases from J, the gap between germline ends came to 9 bases. CDR1 and CDR2 from the germline V gene are MNHEY and SMNVEV (reference sequence). The CDR3: CASSLWGGANEKLFF. The CDR3 coding sequence is TGTGCCAGCAGTTTATGGGGTGGCGCTAATGAAAAACTGTTTTTT.

The gene calls are TRBV7-2 and TRBJ2-7; tentative D call: TRBD2 (6 bases). The CDR3 runs 16 residues. Germline CDR1 is SGHTA and CDR2 is FQGNSA. Trimming pared 1 base from V and 0 bases from J, leaving 13 bases between. The CDR3 nucleotides read TGTGCCAGCAGCTTAGGCCCAGCGGGCTTCTCCTACGAGCAGTACTTC. Encoded protein: CASSLGPAGFSYEQYF.

The chain links TRBV6-5 to TRBJ1-5; 9 positions agree with TRBD1. This CDR3 comprises 14 residues. The germline V gene has CDR1 MNHEY and CDR2 SVGAGI. J lost 4 bases, V lost 6 bases, and 4 bases had no gene match. CDR3 in amino acids: CASRGQGNNQPQHF. The CDR3 DNA follows: TGTGCCAGCAGAGGACAGGGGAATAATCAGCCCCAGCATTTT.

The rearrangement joins TRBV29-1 to TRBJ2-7, with a tentative D call TRBD1 (5 bases). CDR1 is SQVTM, CDR2 ANQGSEA, per germline. The CDR3 loop spans 13 amino acids. V gave up 3 bases and J gave up 9 bases, with 18 bases separating them. DNA of the CDR3: TGCAGCGTTGAGACAGCTACGAGTGGTGTGCAGTACTTC. Translation gives CSVETATSGVQYF.

This chain links TRBV11-1 with TRBJ2-5; D is undetermined. From germline, CDR1 is SGHAT and CDR2 FQDESV (reference sequence). V was trimmed by 0 bases and J by 5 bases, leaving 7 bases between them. CDR3 length: 13 amino acids. The CDR3 DNA follows: TGTGCCAGCAGCTTAGCCAGGATGGAGACCCAGTACTTC. This sequence encodes CASSLARMETQYF.